This T cell receptor (beta chain) was recorded in a study of blood T cell repertoires in COVID-19. Generated by immunoSEQ multiplex PCR, the TCRdb table keeps only in-frame clones and is missing some. The sample holds 450,000 or so clones, 85% to 90% seen once. The CDR3 sequence is 15 residues long. Germline values: CDR1 SGHTA, CDR2 FQGNSA. V shed 3 bases, J shed 4 bases, and the junction held 2 bases outside the gene matches. Sequenced sample: peripheral blood. This receptor was obtained from a man between 18 and 35 years old with COVID-19, enrolled during active disease. The gene calls are TRBV7-2 and TRBJ2-7, with 14 bases that match TRBD2. CDR3 loop: CASSFRTSGGYEQYF. The CDR3 coding sequence is TGTGCCAGCAGCTTTCGGACTAGCGGGGGGTACGAGCAGTACTTC.